Presented here are 15 T cell receptor beta chains from one specimen sequenced in a study of blood T cell repertoires in COVID-19. The assay was immunoSEQ multiplex PCR, and TCRdb's table has in-frame clones only and misses some. Among approximately 260,000 clones listed, 90% were seen once. The source material was peripheral blood. The receptors were sampled from a woman between 55 and 75 years old with COVID-19, enrolled during active disease.

The V and J genes are TRBV19 and TRBJ1-5; a weak D match, TRBD1 (5 bases). The germline CDR1 and CDR2 sequences are LNHDA and SQIVND (reference sequence). V lost 4 bases and J lost 7, with 23 bases in between. This CDR3 is 17 amino acids long. This chain's CDR3 is CASSTPLVRGSVQPQHF. The CDR3 DNA is TGTGCCAGTAGTACCCCCCTGGTGCGGGGGAGCGTCCAGCCCCAGCATTTT.

This clone was detected once. For the CDR3, the DNA is TGTGCCAGCAGCTTAGGTGATGACAGGGGCTATGGCTACACCTTC. Translated, it gives CASSLGDDRGYGYTF. The chain joins TRBV7-2 to TRBJ1-2; 8 bases match TRBD1. Trimming removed 1 base from V and 4 bases from J; junction bases left unmatched: 5. Germline V gene lookup returns CDR1 SGHTA and CDR2 FQGNSA. The CDR3 spans 15 residues. Combining the CDR3 with reference TRBV7-2 and TRBJ1-2 gives the whole variable domain GAGVSQSPSNKVTEKGKDVELRCDPISGHTALYWYRQSLGQGLEFLIYFQGNSAPDKSGLPSDRFSAERTGGSVSTLTIQRTQQEDSAVYLCASSLGDDRGYGYTFGSGTRLTVV.

The chain recombines TRBV7-8 with TRBJ2-1, with TRBD1 as a possible D gene (6 bases). V gave up 7 bases and J gave up 5 bases, with 12 bases separating them. CDR1 SGHVS and CDR2 FQNEAQ come from the germline V gene. This CDR3 contains 13 residues. The CDR3: CASTLGANNEQFF. CDR3 nucleotides: TGTGCCAGCACCCTGGGGGCAAACAATGAGCAGTTCTTC.

The chain links TRBV19 to TRBJ2-7, with 12 bases matching TRBD2. Germline lookup yields CDR1 LNHDA and CDR2 SQIVND (reference sequence). This CDR3 comprises 17 residues. The ends lost 0 bases at V and 3 bases at J; junction bases unmatched: 6. CDR3 nucleotide sequence: TGTGCCAGTAGTATAGAGGCCGGGACTAGCGGGTTCTACGAGCAGTACTTC. The encoded protein is CASSIEAGTSGFYEQYF. Full variable domain (rest looked up from reference TRBV19 and TRBJ2-7): DGGITQSPKYLFRKEGQNVTLSCEQNLNHDAMYWYRQDPGQGLRLIYYSQIVNDFQKGDIAEGYSVSREKKESFPLTVTSAQKNPTAFYLCASSIEAGTSGFYEQYFGPGTRLTVT.

The chain combines TRBV19 with TRBJ2-1; 9 nucleotides align to TRBD1. The CDR3 runs to 14 residues. The germline gives CDR1 LNHDA, CDR2 SQIVND (reference sequence). The junction had 5 bases not matched to a gene; V was cut back by 7 bases and J by 4 bases. CDR3: CASNPGQGYNEQFF. Written as DNA, the CDR3 is TGTGCCAGTAATCCGGGACAGGGATACAATGAGCAGTTCTTC.

The chain couples TRBV19 to TRBJ1-2; TRBD1 aligns across 11 bases. Germline V gene sequence: CDR1 LNHDA, CDR2 SQIVND (reference sequence). The J segment lost 3 bases and the V segment lost 4 bases, leaving 4 bases of the junction unmatched. This CDR3 has 15 residues. The CDR3 nucleotides are TGTGCCAGTAGTACCCAGGGACAGGGGGACTATGGCTACACCTTC. Protein: CASSTQGQGDYGYTF.

V and J are TRBV5-4 and TRBJ1-1; D possibly corresponds to TRBD1 (5 bases). The CDR3 runs 15 residues. Trimming left V 0 bases short and J 0 bases short, with 9 bases between. CDR1 SGHNT and CDR2 YYREEE come from the germline V gene (reference sequence). DNA for the CDR3: TGTGCCAGCAGCTTGGGAGGGACTTTGAACACTGAAGCTTTCTTT. It encodes CASSLGGTLNTEAFF.

The CDR3 DNA is TGTGCCAGCAGTTCTCTCGGGGGCTATGGCTACACCTTC. Translating it yields CASSSLGGYGYTF. V and J are TRBV27 and TRBJ1-2, with D possibly matching TRBD1 (5 bases). The V gene's germline CDR1 is MNHEY and CDR2 SMNVEV (reference sequence). The ends were cut back, 4 bases at V and 4 bases at J, with 10 bases in the middle. The CDR3 runs to 13 residues.

A note on this clone: A read error may account for a junction end that differs from germline. The chain joins TRBV7-7 to TRBJ2-1; TRBD2 matches at 11 bases. From germline, CDR1 is SSHAT and CDR2 FNYEAQ (reference sequence). This CDR3 spans 20 amino acids. The CDR3 protein is CASSLVWASGGWHSYNEQFF. Written as DNA, the CDR3 is TGTGCTAGCAGCTTAGTTTGGGCTAGCGGGGGGTGGCACTCCTACAATGAGCAGTTCTTC.

The V gene is TRBV2, the J gene TRBJ1-1, with D unclear. Germline loops: CDR1 SNHLY, CDR2 FYNNEI. V was trimmed by 7 bases and J by 0 bases, leaving 9 bases between them. This CDR3 region has 13 residues. CDR3 region: CASTNELNTEAFF. The CDR3, as DNA: TGTGCCAGCACCAACGAGCTGAACACTGAAGCTTTCTTT. The entire variable domain, with the rest obtained from reference TRBV2 and TRBJ1-1, is as follows: EPEVTQTPSHQVTQMGQEVILRCVPISNHLYFYWYRQILGQKVEFLVSFYNNEISEKSEIFDDQFSVERPDGSNFTLKIRSTKLEDSAMYFCASTNELNTEAFFGQGTRLTVV.

This chain links TRBV5-1 with TRBJ2-3, with 10 positions matching TRBD2. V shed 4 bases, J shed 6 bases, and the junction held 8 bases outside the gene matches. CDR3 size: 15 residues. The germline CDR1 and CDR2 sequences are SGHRS and YFSETQ. The CDR3 loop is CASSGSGGAGDTQYF. CDR3 nucleotide sequence: TGCGCCAGCAGCGGGAGCGGGGGGGCCGGGGATACGCAGTATTTT.

The chain joins TRBV4-1 to TRBJ1-2, with a tentative D call TRBD1 (5 bases). The V gene's germline CDR1 is MGHRA and CDR2 YSYEKL. The CDR3 length is 15 residues. V shed 0 bases and J shed 1 base, with 9 bases lying between them. DNA of the CDR3: TGCGCCAGCAGCCAAGATTGGGGGGGTAACTATGGCTACACCTTC. Protein: CASSQDWGGNYGYTF.

This sequence joins TRBV10-3 and TRBJ1-1; a weak D match, TRBD1 (6 bases). CDR1 ENHRY and CDR2 SYGVKD come from the germline V gene. The CDR3 is 15 amino acids. V lost 6 bases and J lost 0, with 14 bases in between. The CDR3 DNA reads TGTGCCATCAGGGAACAACAGGGCTTGAACACTGAAGCTTTCTTT. Protein product: CAIREQQGLNTEAFF.

The chain employs TRBV5-1 and TRBJ2-3; D perhaps matches TRBD2 (5 bases). Between the trimmed V and J ends, which lost 3 bases and 4 bases, there was a span of 9 bases. Germline V CDR1 and CDR2: SGHRS, YFSETQ. The CDR3 covers 13 residues. The DNA of the CDR3 is TGCGCCAGCAGCTCGGTCGGGGCAGATACGCAGTATTTT. Protein sequence: CASSSVGADTQYF.

The chain uses TRBV5-5 and TRBJ2-7; 8 nucleotides align to TRBD2. Germline assignment: CDR1 SGHKS and CDR2 YYEKEE (reference sequence). V gave up 2 bases and J gave up 2 bases; unmatched junction bases: 3. CDR3 length: 14 residues. The CDR3 sequence is CASSLTGGTYEQYF. CDR3 DNA sequence: TGTGCCAGCAGCTTAACGGGAGGGACCTACGAGCAGTACTTC.